A selection of T cell receptor beta chains follows, all from one sample in a study of T cell repertoires in cytomegalovirus infection. Antigen specificity for these receptors is unknown. TCRdb passed the reads through MiXCR, listing each CDR3 protein once. The sample includes around 200,000 distinct CDR3 sequences, 35% to 40% of them seen just once. The input for sequencing was CD8+ T cells from cultured PBMCs, taken from culture after CMV antigen stimulation. The receptors were sampled from a human donor in good health (CMV status not recorded). Some clones in this sample may be carry-over from other donors' samples. Each CDR3 is given with its conserved first and last residue. Fields, in order: clone size, D gene, J gene, V gene, CDR3 protein, CDR3 DNA. D genes are given only for firm matches. Clone sizes are given selectively: once, few, many, or a class where the clone is expanded.

. TRBD1 TRBJ1-2 TRBV27 CASSLAGGIYGYTF TGTGCCAGCAGTTTAGCAGGGGGCATATATGGCTACACCTTC
few TRBD1 TRBJ1-2 TRBV4-1 CASSQDRRDSKNYGYTF TGTGCCAGCAGCCAAGATCGCCGGGACAGTAAGAACTATGGCTACACCTTC
few TRBD2 TRBJ2-2 TRBV2 CASSSGTSNTGELFF TGTGCCAGCAGCTCCGGGACTAGCAACACCGGGGAGCTGTTTTTT
. . TRBJ1-5 TRBV4-3 CASSQDRATLNQPRHF TGCGCCAGCAGCCAAGATCGGGCAACTTTAAATCAGCCCCGGCATTTT
few . TRBJ1-1 TRBV27 CASSPSENTEAFF TGTGCCAGCAGCCCCTCAGAGAACACTGAAGCTTTCTTT
. . TRBJ1-2 TRBV4-2 CASSQGTPYGYTF TGTGCCAGCAGCCAAGGGACCCCCTATGGCTACACCTTC
few . TRBJ2-1 TRBV28 CASSPRGYNEQFF TGTGCCAGCAGCCCCCGCGGCTACAATGAGCAGTTCTTC
. . TRBJ2-7 TRBV2 CASSEEDREILYEQYF TGTGCCAGCAGTGAAGAAGACAGAGAAATACTCTACGAGCAGTACTTC
. . TRBJ2-5 TRBV12-3/TRBV12-4 CASTPRIQETQYF TGTGCCAGCACTCCTCGGATCCAAGAGACCCAGTACTTC
once . TRBJ1-1 TRBV12-3/TRBV12-4 CASSLGPAVVREAFF TGTGCCAGCAGTTTAGGTCCGGCCGTGGTGCGTGAAGCTTTCTTT
few . TRBJ1-1 TRBV12-3/TRBV12-4 CASRYKGGSTEAFF TGTGCCAGCAGGTATAAAGGGGGGAGCACTGAAGCTTTCTTT
. TRBD2 TRBJ2-2 TRBV12-3/TRBV12-4 CASSYTWRGDTGELFF TGTGCCAGCAGCTACACCTGGCGGGGGGACACCGGGGAGCTGTTTTTT
few . TRBJ1-5 TRBV11-2 CASSPTGWTNQPQHF TGTGCCAGCAGCCCGACGGGGTGGACGAATCAGCCCCAGCATTTT
once . TRBJ1-1 TRBV11-1 CASSPPLGYTEAFF TGTGCCAGCAGCCCCCCACTGGGGTACACTGAAGCTTTCTTT
. TRBD1 TRBJ2-7 TRBV12-3/TRBV12-4 CASSFVDRLYEQYF TGTGCCAGCAGTTTTGTGGACAGGTTGTACGAGCAGTACTTC
. . TRBJ2-5 TRBV6-5 CASSLDRRQETQYF TGTGCCAGCAGTCTGGACAGAAGACAAGAGACCCAGTACTTC
. TRBD2 TRBJ2-7 TRBV4-2 CASSQWTSGGFSYEQYF TGTGCCAGCAGCCAATGGACTAGCGGGGGGTTCTCCTACGAGCAGTACTTC
. TRBD1 TRBJ2-7 TRBV2 CASSTTGTGHSYEQCF TGTGCCAGCAGTACCACCGGGACAGGGCACTCCTACGAGCAGTGCTTC
. . TRBJ2-1 TRBV5-1 CASSLAGGIVHEQFF TGCGCCAGCAGCTTAGCAGGGGGGATCGTCCATGAGCAGTTCTTC
. . TRBJ1-1 TRBV30 CAWSVTGMNTEAFF TGTGCCTGGAGTGTTACAGGGATGAACACTGAAGCTTTCTTT
few TRBD2 TRBJ2-1 TRBV7-9 CASSLTLAGVDEQFF TGTGCCAGCAGCTTAACACTAGCGGGAGTAGATGAGCAGTTCTTC
. TRBD1 TRBJ2-3 TRBV13 CASSVGQDTQYF TGTGCCAGCAGCGTGGGACAGGATACGCAGTATTTT
few . TRBJ2-3 TRBV13 CASSLGPGVEYTDTQYF TGTGCCAGCAGCTTAGGCCCGGGAGTAGAATACACAGATACGCAGTATTTT
few . TRBJ1-3 TRBV7-6 CASSPSGVSGNTIYF TGTGCCAGCAGCCCGAGTGGGGTTTCTGGAAACACCATATATTTT
many TRBD2 TRBJ2-5 TRBV28 CASSFGIAGGRETQYF TGTGCCAGCAGTTTTGGGATAGCGGGAGGCAGGGAGACCCAGTACTTC
. . TRBJ1-1 TRBV15 CATSRDRTVHEAFF TGTGCCACCAGCAGAGATCGAACAGTCCATGAAGCTTTCTTT
few . TRBJ1-2 TRBV7-9 CASLTRHGYTF TGTGCCAGCTTGACCAGGCATGGCTACACCTTC
. TRBD1 TRBJ1-2 TRBV11-2 CASSLDRKTGMAGYTF TGTGCCAGCAGCTTAGATCGGAAGACAGGGATGGCGGGCTACACCTTC
. . TRBJ2-1 TRBV7-6 CARSQTRGRRNEQFF TGTGCCAGAAGCCAGACTAGGGGGAGGCGAAATGAGCAGTTCTTC
. . TRBJ2-7 TRBV20-1 CSAPSRDLHYEQYF TGCAGTGCTCCTTCCCGGGATCTCCACTACGAGCAGTACTTC
. TRBD1 TRBJ2-6 TRBV7-6 CASSPPGTGISGANVLTF TGTGCCAGCAGCCCTCCCGGGACAGGGATTTCTGGGGCCAACGTCCTGACTTTC
. TRBD1 TRBJ2-3 TRBV28 CASKERGGENTQYF TGTGCCAGCAAGGAGCGAGGGGGCGAGAATACGCAGTATTTT
. TRBD2 TRBJ2-3 TRBV28 CASRLPGLAGGGTDTQYF TGTGCCAGCAGACTTCCGGGACTAGCGGGAGGTGGCACAGATACGCAGTATTTT
. . TRBJ2-5 TRBV4-1 CASSRSTGTGTQYF TGCGCCAGCAGCAGGTCGACAGGAACGGGGACCCAGTACTTC
. . TRBJ2-5 TRBV20-1 CSADGMDQETQYF TGCAGTGCCGACGGGATGGACCAAGAGACCCAGTACTTC
many . TRBJ1-3 TRBV7-2 CASSLAEQAGNTIYF TGTGCCAGCAGCTTAGCCGAACAGGCAGGAAACACCATATATTTT
. . TRBJ2-1 TRBV7-3 CASSPRAVHNEQFF TGTGCCAGCAGCCCGAGGGCCGTGCACAATGAGCAGTTCTTC
. . TRBJ2-1 TRBV6-6 CASVGKGEQFF TGTGCCAGCGTGGGCAAGGGTGAGCAGTTCTTC
. TRBD2 TRBJ2-3 TRBV15 CATRPSGAYTDTQYF TGTGCCACCAGACCTAGCGGGGCCTACACAGATACGCAGTATTTT
few TRBD2 TRBJ2-1 TRBV7-9 CASSSSSGRSYNEQFF TGTGCCAGCAGCTCCTCTAGCGGAAGATCCTACAATGAGCAGTTCTTC
. . TRBJ2-2 TRBV6-2/TRBV6-3 CASSLPVVAVNTGELFF TGTGCCAGCAGCCTCCCGGTCGTAGCGGTAAACACCGGGGAGCTGTTTTTT
. . TRBJ2-1 TRBV11-2 CASSFSAVASSYNEQFF TGTGCCAGCAGCTTTTCGGCGGTAGCAAGCTCCTACAATGAGCAGTTCTTC
. TRBD1 TRBJ2-1 TRBV7-9 CASSLGDSHNEQFF TGTGCCAGCAGCCTAGGGGACAGTCACAATGAGCAGTTCTTC
. . TRBJ2-7 TRBV6-2/TRBV6-3 CASSPQSQKIYRTPYEQYF TGTGCCAGCAGTCCCCAATCTCAAAAAATTTACAGGACCCCTTACGAGCAGTACTTC
few . TRBJ2-7 TRBV7-8 CASSSEASSYEQYF TGTGCCAGCAGCTCAGAGGCTAGCTCCTACGAGCAGTACTTC
. TRBD2 TRBJ2-1 TRBV20-1 CSAPPGLADYNEQFF TGCAGTGCTCCCCCGGGACTAGCGGACTACAATGAGCAGTTCTTC
once . TRBJ2-7 TRBV4-1 CASSRDTAYEQYF TGCGCCAGCAGCCGGGACACGGCCTACGAGCAGTACTTC
once . TRBJ2-1 TRBV7-3 CASSSYRGNNEQFF TGTGCCAGCAGCTCATACCGGGGAAACAATGAGCAGTTCTTC
few . TRBJ1-3 TRBV7-2 CASSPTRNTIYF TGTGCCAGCAGCCCAACCAGAAACACCATATATTTT
. TRBD1 TRBJ2-3 TRBV19 CASSLTGATQYF TGTGCCAGTAGCTTGACAGGGGCTACGCAGTATTTT
few TRBD1 TRBJ1-1 TRBV7-6 CASSLAQQGRPEAFF TGTGCCAGCAGCTTAGCGCAACAGGGGCGCCCTGAAGCTTTCTTT
many . TRBJ1-5 TRBV19 CASRETGQNQPQHF TGTGCCAGTAGGGAGACAGGACAAAATCAGCCCCAGCATTTT
few TRBD1 TRBJ1-2 TRBV29-1 CSVGGTGGPGYTF TGCAGCGTTGGGGGTACAGGGGGTCCTGGCTACACCTTC
. TRBD1 TRBJ1-2 TRBV6-6 CASSTDRGGYTF TGTGCCAGCAGTACGGACAGGGGCGGCTACACCTTC